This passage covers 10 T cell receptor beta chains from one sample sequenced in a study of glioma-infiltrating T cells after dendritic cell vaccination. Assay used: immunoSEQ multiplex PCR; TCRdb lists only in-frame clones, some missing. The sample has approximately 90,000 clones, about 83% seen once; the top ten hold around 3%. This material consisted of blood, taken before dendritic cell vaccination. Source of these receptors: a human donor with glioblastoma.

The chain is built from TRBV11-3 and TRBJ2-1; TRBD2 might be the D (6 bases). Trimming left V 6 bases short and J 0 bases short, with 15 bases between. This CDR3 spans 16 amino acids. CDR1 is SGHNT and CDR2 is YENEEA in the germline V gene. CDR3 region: CASRGSGSISYNEQFF. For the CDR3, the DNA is TGTGCCAGCAGGGGTAGCGGATCAATCTCCTACAATGAGCAGTTCTTC.

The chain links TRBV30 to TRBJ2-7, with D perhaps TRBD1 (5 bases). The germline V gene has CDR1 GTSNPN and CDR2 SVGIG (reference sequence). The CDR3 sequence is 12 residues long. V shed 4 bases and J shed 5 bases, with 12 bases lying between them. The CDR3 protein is CAWIRGSDEQYF. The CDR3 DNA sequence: TGTGCCTGGATTAGGGGATCGGACGAGCAGTACTTC.

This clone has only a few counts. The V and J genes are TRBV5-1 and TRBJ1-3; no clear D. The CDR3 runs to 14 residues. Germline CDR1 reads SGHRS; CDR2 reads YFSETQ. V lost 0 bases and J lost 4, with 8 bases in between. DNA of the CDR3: TGCGCCAGCAGCTTGGATTTTCGGGGAAACACCATATATTTT. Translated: CASSLDFRGNTIYF.

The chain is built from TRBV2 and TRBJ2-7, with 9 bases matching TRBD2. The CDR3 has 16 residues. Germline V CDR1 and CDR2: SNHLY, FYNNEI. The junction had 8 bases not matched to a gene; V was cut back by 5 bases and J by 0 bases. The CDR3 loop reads CASSPPGSGSSYEQYF. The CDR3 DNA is TGTGCCAGCAGTCCCCCAGGTAGCGGGAGCTCCTACGAGCAGTACTTC.

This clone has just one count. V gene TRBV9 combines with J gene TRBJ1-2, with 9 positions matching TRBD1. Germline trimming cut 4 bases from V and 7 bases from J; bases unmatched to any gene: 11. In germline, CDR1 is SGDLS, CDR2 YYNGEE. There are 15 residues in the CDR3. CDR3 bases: TGTGCCAGCAGCTCTCGGACAGGGGAGAGGTTTGGCTACACCTTC. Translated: CASSSRTGERFGYTF.

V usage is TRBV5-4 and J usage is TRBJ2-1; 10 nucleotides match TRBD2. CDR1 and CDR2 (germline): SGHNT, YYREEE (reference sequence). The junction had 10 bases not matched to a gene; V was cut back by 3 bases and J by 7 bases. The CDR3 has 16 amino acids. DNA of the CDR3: TGTGCCAGCAGCTCTCAGTTAGCGGGGGGTTTTAATGAGCAGTTCTTC. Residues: CASSSQLAGGFNEQFF.

CDR3 amino acids: CASSTTGTSGNTIYF. CDR3 in DNA: TGTGCCAGCAGCACGACAGGGACTTCTGGAAACACCATATATTTT. The V gene is TRBV7-9, the J gene TRBJ1-3, with 7 nucleotides matching TRBD1. Germline V gives CDR1 SEHNR, CDR2 FQNEAQ (reference sequence). The trim removed 5 bases at V and 1 base at J, leaving 5 bases unmatched. CDR3 length: 15 residues.

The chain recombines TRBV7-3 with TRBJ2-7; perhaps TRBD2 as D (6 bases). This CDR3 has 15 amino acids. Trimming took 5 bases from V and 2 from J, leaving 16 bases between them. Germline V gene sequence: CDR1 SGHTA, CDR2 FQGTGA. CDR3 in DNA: TGTGCCAGCAGCACCTATTCTAGCGTGGCCTACGAGCAGTACTTC. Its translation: CASSTYSSVAYEQYF. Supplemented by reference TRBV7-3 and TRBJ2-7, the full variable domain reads GAGVSQTPSNKVTEKGKYVELRCDPISGHTALYWYRQSLGQGPEFLIYFQGTGAADDSGLPNDRFFAVRPEGSVSTLKIQRTERGDSAVYLCASSTYSSVAYEQYFGPGTRLTVT.

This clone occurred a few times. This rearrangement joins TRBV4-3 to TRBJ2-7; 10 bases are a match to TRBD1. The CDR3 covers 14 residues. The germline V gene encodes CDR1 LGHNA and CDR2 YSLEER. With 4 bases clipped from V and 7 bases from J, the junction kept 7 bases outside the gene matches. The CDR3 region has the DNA TGCGCCAGCAGCCTCGACAGGGGGCGCGGGGAGCAGTACTTC. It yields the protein CASSLDRGRGEQYF.

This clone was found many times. The CDR3: CASSPRGGQGTEAFF. For the CDR3, the DNA is TGTGCCAGCAGCCCTCGCGGAGGGCAAGGGACTGAAGCTTTCTTT. The chain uses TRBV7-3 and TRBJ1-1; D unclear. Germline-derived CDR1 and CDR2 are SGHTA and FQGTGA. The ends were cut back, 5 bases at V and 5 bases at J, with 18 bases in the middle. The CDR3 has 15 amino acids. Based on the CDR3 plus reference TRBV7-3 and TRBJ1-1, the full variable domain is GAGVSQTPSNKVTEKGKYVELRCDPISGHTALYWYRQSLGQGPEFLIYFQGTGAADDSGLPNDRFFAVRPEGSVSTLKIQRTERGDSAVYLCASSPRGGQGTEAFFGQGTRLTVV.